This TCR beta chain was observed in a study of blood T cell repertoires in COVID-19. Study context: The United States, Italy and Spain supplied acute and convalescent COVID-19 samples. Sources were T cells, B-cell-depleted T cells, or PBMCs; the material itself was cDNA or gDNA.

Participants were aged about 18 to 100 years from about 25 US areas. Original analysis: Estimates of nucleated cell counts were drawn from the amplification of reference gene primers. Produced via immunoSEQ multiplex PCR; TCRdb's table is partial and in-frame only. The V and J calls and the clone size are those of that table, but D and trimming were determined from the DNA. The repertoire holds approximately 180,000 clones, with roughly 80% as singletons. The ends were cut back, 5 bases at V and 3 bases at J, with 17 bases in the middle. This CDR3 spans 15 amino acids. Germline CDR1 is LGHNT and CDR2 is FRNRAP.

The V gene is TRBV12-5, the J gene TRBJ2-7, with unresolved D. The TCR comes from a woman in her forties or fifties who had recovered from COVID-19. The sequenced sample was PBMCs or T cells enriched from blood (not recorded which). CDR3 protein: CASGKTPPHDYEQYF. The CDR3 DNA reads TGTGCTAGTGGTAAAACACCTCCACATGACTACGAGCAGTACTTC.